The next 5 T cell receptor beta chains were all read from a single sample in a study of early T cells in non-severe SARS-CoV-2 infection. One entry per CDR3 protein results from TCRdb running MiXCR on the 5' RACE reads. This sample has 42,000 or so distinct CDR3 sequences, with approximately 6.3% found just once. The sample here was whole blood, taken at baseline. All receptors derive from an adult who was a healthcare worker with PCR-confirmed SARS-CoV-2 infection or an uninfected control (not recorded which).

This clonotype was counted at least ten times. The rearrangement joins TRBV12-5 to TRBJ2-2; TRBD2 matches at 7 bases. V lost 6 bases to trimming and J lost 1 base; unmatched junction nucleotides: 5. This CDR3 has 15 amino acids. Looked up from germline, CDR1 is LGHNT and CDR2 is FRNRAP. CDR3 sequence: CASGLASGNTGELFF. CDR3 DNA: TGTGCTAGTGGCTTAGCTAGCGGGAACACCGGGGAGCTGTTTTTT.

This clonotype was recorded a few times. The V and J genes are TRBV30 and TRBJ2-7, with D possibly matching TRBD1 (6 bases). Germline assignment: CDR1 GTSNPN and CDR2 SVGIG (reference sequence). The length of the CDR3 is 13 residues. V was cut by 3 bases and J by 3 bases, with 12 bases left in between. The CDR3 region has the DNA TGTGCCTGGAGCGGAGGACAGAACTACGAGCAGTACTTC. Its protein product is CAWSGGQNYEQYF.

The rearrangement joins TRBV20-1 to TRBJ1-1; D gene unclear. The CDR3 length is 13 residues. Germline values: CDR1 DFQATT, CDR2 SNEGSKA (reference sequence). Trimming removed 1 base at V and 3 bases at J, with 9 bases between. The DNA of the CDR3 is TGCAGTGCTAGAGGAGGTTTCGACACTGAAGCTTTCTTT. Protein sequence: CSARGGFDTEAFF.

The V and J genes are TRBV11-3 and TRBJ2-1; 13 nucleotides agree with TRBD2. The CDR3 length is 15 residues. J lost 5 bases, V lost 4 bases, and 2 bases had no gene match. Germline-derived CDR1 and CDR2 are SGHNT and YENEEA. The CDR3 region has the DNA TGTGCCAGCAGCTGGACTAGCGGGGGAGACAATGAGCAGTTCTTC. This codes for CASSWTSGGDNEQFF.

Ten or more counts support this clonotype. The rearrangement links TRBV20-1 to TRBJ1-1; D uncertain. The V gene's germline CDR1 is DFQATT and CDR2 SNEGSKA (reference sequence). V lost 5 bases and J lost 0, with 10 bases in between. The CDR3 contains 13 residues. CDR3 amino acids: CSASRTVNTEAFF. The CDR3 bases are TGCAGTGCTTCCAGGACGGTGAACACTGAAGCTTTCTTT.